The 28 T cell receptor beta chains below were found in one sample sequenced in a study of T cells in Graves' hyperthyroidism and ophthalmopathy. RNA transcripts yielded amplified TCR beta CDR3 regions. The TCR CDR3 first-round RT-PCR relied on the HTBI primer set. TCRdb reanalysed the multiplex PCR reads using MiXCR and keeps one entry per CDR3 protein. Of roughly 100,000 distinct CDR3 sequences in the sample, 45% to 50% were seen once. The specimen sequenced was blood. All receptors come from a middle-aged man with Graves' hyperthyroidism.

The CDR3 region has the DNA TGTGCCAGCAGCGTAGACAGGGACGGAAAACTGTTTTTT. It codes for CASSVDRDGKLFF. The V and J genes are TRBV7-8 and TRBJ1-4, with TRBD1 matching 7 bases. Trimming cost V 5 bases and J 10 bases; bases outside gene matches: 7. Germline V lookup: CDR1 SGHVS, CDR2 FQNEAQ. This CDR3 is 13 amino acids long.

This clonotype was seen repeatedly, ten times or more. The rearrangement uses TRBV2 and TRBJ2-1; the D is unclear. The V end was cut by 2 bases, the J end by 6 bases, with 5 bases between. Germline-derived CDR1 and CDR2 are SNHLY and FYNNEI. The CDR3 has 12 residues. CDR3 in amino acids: CASSETANEQFF. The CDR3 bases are TGTGCCAGCAGTGAAACGGCCAATGAGCAGTTCTTC.

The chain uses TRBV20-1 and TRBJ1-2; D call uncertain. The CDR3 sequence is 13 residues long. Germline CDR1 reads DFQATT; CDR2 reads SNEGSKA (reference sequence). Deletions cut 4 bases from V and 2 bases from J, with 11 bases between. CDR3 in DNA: TGCAGTGCTACCCGAGGAGCGAACTATGGCTACACCTTC. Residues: CSATRGANYGYTF.

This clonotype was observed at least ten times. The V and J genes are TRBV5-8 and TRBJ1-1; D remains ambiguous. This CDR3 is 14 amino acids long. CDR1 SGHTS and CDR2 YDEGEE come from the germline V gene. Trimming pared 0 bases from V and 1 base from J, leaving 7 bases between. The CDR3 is CASSLDGENTEAFF. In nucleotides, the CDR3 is TGTGCCAGCAGCTTGGACGGAGAGAACACTGAAGCTTTCTTT.

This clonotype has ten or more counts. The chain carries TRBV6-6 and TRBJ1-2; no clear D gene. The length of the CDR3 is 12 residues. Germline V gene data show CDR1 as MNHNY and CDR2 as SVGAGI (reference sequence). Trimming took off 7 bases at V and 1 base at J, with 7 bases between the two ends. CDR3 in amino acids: CASTPLNYGYTF. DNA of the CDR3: TGTGCCAGCACCCCCCTTAACTATGGCTACACCTTC.

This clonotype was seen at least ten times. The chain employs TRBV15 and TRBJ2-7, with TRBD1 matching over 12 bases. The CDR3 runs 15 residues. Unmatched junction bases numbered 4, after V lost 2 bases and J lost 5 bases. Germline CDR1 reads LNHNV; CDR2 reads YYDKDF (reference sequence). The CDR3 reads CATSRSGQGADEQYF. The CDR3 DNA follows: TGTGCCACCAGCAGATCGGGACAGGGGGCAGACGAGCAGTACTTC.

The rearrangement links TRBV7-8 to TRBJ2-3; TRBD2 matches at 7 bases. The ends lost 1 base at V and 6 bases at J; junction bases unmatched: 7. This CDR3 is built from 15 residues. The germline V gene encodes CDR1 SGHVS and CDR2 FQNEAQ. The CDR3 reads CASSLGTGGRDTQYF. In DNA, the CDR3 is TGTGCCAGCAGCTTAGGGACCGGGGGGAGGGATACGCAGTATTTT. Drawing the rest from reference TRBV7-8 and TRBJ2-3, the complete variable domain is GAGVSQSPRYKVAKRGQDVALRCDPISGHVSLFWYQQALGQGPEFLTYFQNEAQLDKSGLPSDRFFAERPEGSVSTLKIQRTQQEDSAVYLCASSLGTGGRDTQYFGPGTRLTVL.

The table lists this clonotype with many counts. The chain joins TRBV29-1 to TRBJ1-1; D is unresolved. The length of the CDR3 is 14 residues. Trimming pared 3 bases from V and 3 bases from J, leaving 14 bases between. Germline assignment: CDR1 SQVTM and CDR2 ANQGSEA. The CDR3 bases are TGCAGCGTTGAGGGGAGCTATACCGACACTGAAGCTTTCTTT. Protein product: CSVEGSYTDTEAFF.

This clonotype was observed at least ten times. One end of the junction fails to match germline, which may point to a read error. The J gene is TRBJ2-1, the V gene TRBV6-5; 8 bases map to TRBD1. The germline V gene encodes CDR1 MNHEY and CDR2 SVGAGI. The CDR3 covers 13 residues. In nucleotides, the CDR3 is TGTGCCAGCACTTACAGGGGGTACAATGAGCAGTTCTTC. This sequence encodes CASTYRGYNEQFF.

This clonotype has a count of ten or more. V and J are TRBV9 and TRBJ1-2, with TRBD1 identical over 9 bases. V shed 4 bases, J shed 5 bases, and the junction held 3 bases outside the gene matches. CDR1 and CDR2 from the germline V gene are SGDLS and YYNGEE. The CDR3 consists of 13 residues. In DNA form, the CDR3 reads TGTGCCAGCAGCCCCGGGACAGGGTATGGCTACACCTTC. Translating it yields CASSPGTGYGYTF.

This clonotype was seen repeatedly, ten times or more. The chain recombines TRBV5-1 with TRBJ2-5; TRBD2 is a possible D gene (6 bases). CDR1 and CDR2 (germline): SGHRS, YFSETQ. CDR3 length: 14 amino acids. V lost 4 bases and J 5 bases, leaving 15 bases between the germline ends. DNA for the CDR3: TGCGCCAGCAGCCCCGCGGCCGGAGGGGAGACCCAGTACTTC. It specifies CASSPAAGGETQYF.

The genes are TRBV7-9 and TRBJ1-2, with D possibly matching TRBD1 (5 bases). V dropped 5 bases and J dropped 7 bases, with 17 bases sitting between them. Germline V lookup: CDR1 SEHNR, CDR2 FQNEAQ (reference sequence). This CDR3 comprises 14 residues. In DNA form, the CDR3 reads TGTGCCAGCAGCCAACCGACAGTGAAGTTTGGCTACACCTTC. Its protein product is CASSQPTVKFGYTF.

CDR3 region: CSARDEGTRGEQFF. CDR3 nucleotide sequence: TGCAGTGCTAGAGATGAAGGGACTAGGGGTGAGCAGTTCTTC. J is TRBJ2-1 and V is TRBV20-1; 8 nucleotides match TRBD2. The trim removed 0 bases at V and 9 bases at J, leaving 7 bases unmatched. Germline V gives CDR1 DFQATT, CDR2 SNEGSKA (reference sequence). The CDR3 consists of 14 residues.

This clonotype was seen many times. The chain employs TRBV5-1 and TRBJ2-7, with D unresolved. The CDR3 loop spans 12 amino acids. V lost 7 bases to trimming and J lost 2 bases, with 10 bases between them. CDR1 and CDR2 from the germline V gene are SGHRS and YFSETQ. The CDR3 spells CASGLTPYEQYF. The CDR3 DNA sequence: TGCGCCAGCGGGCTAACTCCCTACGAGCAGTACTTC.

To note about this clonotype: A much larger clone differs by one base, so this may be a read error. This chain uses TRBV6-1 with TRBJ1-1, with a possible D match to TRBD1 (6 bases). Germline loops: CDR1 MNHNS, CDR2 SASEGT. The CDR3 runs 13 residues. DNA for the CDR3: TGTGCCAGCAAACAGGGAGGGAACACTGAAGCTTCCTTT. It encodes CASKQGGNTEASF.

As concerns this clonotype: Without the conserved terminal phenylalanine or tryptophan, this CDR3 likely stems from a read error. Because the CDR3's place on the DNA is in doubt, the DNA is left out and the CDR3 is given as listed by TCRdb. The CDR3 here is CASGQRNT. This chain connects TRBV7-8 to TRBJ1-3; no DNA check was done on the table's D call, TRBD1. Germline V gene sequence: CDR1 SGHVS, CDR2 FQNEAQ. The CDR3 spans 8 residues, counting both ends.

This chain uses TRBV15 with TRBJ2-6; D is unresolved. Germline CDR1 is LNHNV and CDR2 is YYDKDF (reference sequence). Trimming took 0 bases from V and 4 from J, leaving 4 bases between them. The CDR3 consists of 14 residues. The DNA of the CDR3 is TGTGCCACCAGCAGAGACCAGGGGGCCAACGTCCTGACTTTC. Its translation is CATSRDQGANVLTF.

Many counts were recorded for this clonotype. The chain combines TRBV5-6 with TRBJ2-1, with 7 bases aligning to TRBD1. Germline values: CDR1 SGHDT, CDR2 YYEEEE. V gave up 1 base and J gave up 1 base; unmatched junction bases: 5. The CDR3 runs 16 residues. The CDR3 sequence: CASSLTTGVSYNEQFF. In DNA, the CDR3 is TGTGCCAGCAGCTTGACCACAGGGGTTTCCTACAATGAGCAGTTCTTC.

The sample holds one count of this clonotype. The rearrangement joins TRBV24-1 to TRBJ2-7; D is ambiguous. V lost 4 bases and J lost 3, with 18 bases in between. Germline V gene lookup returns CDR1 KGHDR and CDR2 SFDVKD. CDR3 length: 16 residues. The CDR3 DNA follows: TGTGCCACCAGTGACGTCCGGGCCCTCCCCGACTACGAGCAGTACTTC. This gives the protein CATSDVRALPDYEQYF.

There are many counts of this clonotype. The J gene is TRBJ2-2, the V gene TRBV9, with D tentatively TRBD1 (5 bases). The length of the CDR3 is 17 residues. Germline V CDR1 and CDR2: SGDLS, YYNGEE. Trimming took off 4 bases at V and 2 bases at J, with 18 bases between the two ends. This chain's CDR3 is CASSPRPDTSNTGELFF. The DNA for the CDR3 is TGTGCCAGCAGCCCCCGACCGGACACCTCAAACACCGGGGAGCTGTTTTTT.

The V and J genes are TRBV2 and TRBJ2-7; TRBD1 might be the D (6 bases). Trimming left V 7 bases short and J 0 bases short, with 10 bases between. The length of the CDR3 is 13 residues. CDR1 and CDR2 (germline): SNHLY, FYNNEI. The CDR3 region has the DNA TGTGCCAGCAAAGACAGGAGCTCCTACGAGCAGTACTTC. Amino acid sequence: CASKDRSSYEQYF.

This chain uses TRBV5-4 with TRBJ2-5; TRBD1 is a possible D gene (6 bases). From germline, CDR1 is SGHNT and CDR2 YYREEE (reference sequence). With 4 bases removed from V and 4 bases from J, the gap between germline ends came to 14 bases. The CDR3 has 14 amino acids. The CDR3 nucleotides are TGTGCCAGCAGCGGGACAAAGGCAGGAGAGACCCAGTACTTC. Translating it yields CASSGTKAGETQYF.

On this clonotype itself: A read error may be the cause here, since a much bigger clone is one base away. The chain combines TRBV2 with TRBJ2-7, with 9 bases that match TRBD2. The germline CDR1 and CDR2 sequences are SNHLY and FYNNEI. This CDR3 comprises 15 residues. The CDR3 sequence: CACSPSSGTTYEQYF. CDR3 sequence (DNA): TGTGCCTGCAGTCCGTCTAGCGGGACTACCTACGAGCAGTACTTC.

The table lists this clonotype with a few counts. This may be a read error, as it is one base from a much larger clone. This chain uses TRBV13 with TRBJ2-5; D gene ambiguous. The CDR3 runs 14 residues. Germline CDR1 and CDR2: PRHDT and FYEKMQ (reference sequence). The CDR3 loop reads CASSFAGPQETRYF. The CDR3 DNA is TGTGCCAGCAGCTTCGCTGGGCCTCAAGAGACCCGGTACTTC.

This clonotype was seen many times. The CDR3 spells CASSLVWVRPQYF. The CDR3 DNA reads TGTGCCAGCAGCTTGGTTTGGGTGAGGCCCCAGTACTTC. The chain employs TRBV5-8 and TRBJ2-7; D call uncertain. CDR3 length: 13 residues. CDR1 and CDR2 from the germline V gene are SGHTS and YDEGEE. The V and J ends lost 0 bases and 10 bases respectively, with 14 bases between them. Supplemented by reference TRBV5-8 and TRBJ2-7, the full variable domain reads EAGVTQSPTHLIKTRGQQATLRCSPISGHTSVYWYQQALGLGLQFLLWYDEGEERNRGNFPPRFSGRQFPNYSSELNVNALELEDSALYLCASSLVWVRPQYFGPGTRLTVT.

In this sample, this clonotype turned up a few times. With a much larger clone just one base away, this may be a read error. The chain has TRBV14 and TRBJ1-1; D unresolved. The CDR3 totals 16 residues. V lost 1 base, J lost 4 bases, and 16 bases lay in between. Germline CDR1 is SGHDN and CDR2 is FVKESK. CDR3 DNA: TGTGCCAGCAGCCAAGCGCACGATCTCATGAGCACTGAAGCTTTCTTT. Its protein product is CASSQAHDLMSTEAFF. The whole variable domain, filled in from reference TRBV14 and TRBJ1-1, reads EAGVTQFPSHSVIEKGQTVTLRCDPISGHDNLYWYRRVMGKEIKFLLHFVKESKQDESGMPNNRFLAERTGGTYSTLKVQPAELEDSGVYFCASSQAHDLMSTEAFFGQGTRLTVV.

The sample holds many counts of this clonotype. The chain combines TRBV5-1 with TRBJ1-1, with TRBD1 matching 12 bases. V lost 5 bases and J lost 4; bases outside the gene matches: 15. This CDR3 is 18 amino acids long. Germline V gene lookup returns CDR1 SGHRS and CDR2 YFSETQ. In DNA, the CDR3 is TGCGCCAGCAGATCAACCCCGGGACAGGGGGCTTGGGTCACTGAAGCTTTCTTT. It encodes CASRSTPGQGAWVTEAFF.

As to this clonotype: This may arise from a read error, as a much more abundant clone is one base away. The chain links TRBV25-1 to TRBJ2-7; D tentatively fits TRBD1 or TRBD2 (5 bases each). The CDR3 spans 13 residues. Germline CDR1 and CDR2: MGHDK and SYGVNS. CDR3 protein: CASSSGRAYGQYF. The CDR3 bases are TGTGCCAGCAGTTCAGGGAGAGCTTACGGGCAGTACTTC.